This note documents a single TCR beta chain sequence. The antigen it binds to is not known. No much larger clonotype is one base removed from it; base qualities were not supplied. Thawed unstimulated PBMCs were stained for CD3, CD4 and CD8 and FACS-sorted into CD3+CD4+ and CD3+CD8+ populations. All 8 studied subjects were randomized to immunosuppression withdrawal. The Qiagen DNeasy Blood and Tissue Kit was used to isolate genomic DNA. Per the germline V gene, LGHNT is the CDR1 and FRNRAP is the CDR2. Unmatched junction bases come to 4, with V trimmed by 6 bases and J by 2 bases. Including the terminal cysteine and phenylalanine, the CDR3 comprises 14 residues. The only DNA kept is the CDR3, 42 bases in frame from the first base. These data come from a study of T cell clones after liver transplantation (dated by TCRdb to the late 2010s). In the study overall: Samples were obtained from ITN030ST, a randomized trial in which withdrawal of immunosuppression was attempted within 2 years of liver transplantation. Donor-reactive T cell clones were identified by TCRbeta sequencing after a pre-transplant mixed lymphocyte reaction and then tracked in post-transplant blood. As an antigen-independent comparator for donor-reactive sequences, third party-reactive TCRbeta sequences were also identified from pre-transplant MLRs. Of the eight recipients, a few were HCV-positive, while the remaining recipients had been transplanted for non-autoimmune, non-viral indications. The subjects received no induction therapy and were kept on standard immunosuppression until randomization at 12-24 months post-transplant. Tolerance meant complete immunosuppression withdrawal for at least one year without liver enzymes rising beyond twice the upper limit of normal. Blood samples were collected pre-transplant, pre-randomization before withdrawal, and post-randomization after either full withdrawal or failed withdrawal. The studied cohort comprised 8 liver transplant recipients, 3 classified as tolerant and 5 as non-tolerant. What the authors observed across the whole study: A significant post-transplant decrease in circulating donor-reactive CD4 TCRbeta sequences was observed in 5 of 8 subjects, irrespective of tolerance or HCV status. Once repertoire turnover was taken into account, donor-reactive detection showed a significant reduction for CD4 in 7 of 8 subjects and for CD8 in 8 of 8. Without allograft tissue specimens, donor-reactive T cells may have migrated into the graft rather than being deleted. Conclusions were preliminary, limited by small, heterogeneous patient numbers and non-standardized post-transplant time points. Donor-reactive sequences declined more than third party-reactive ones, suggesting partial antigen-specific deletion unrelated to withdrawal success. In two subjects, low numbers of available donor cells limited the measurable donor-reactive repertoire.

Frozen genomic DNA underwent high-throughput TCRbeta CDR3 sequencing by immunoSEQ, including PCR amplification, mapping, bias correction and internal controls. In the source study's methods: Only productive rearrangements were retained, with each unique TCRbeta sequence defined by its CDR3 nucleotide sequence together with its V and J gene. For a sequence to be called donor-reactive, it needed a frequency of at least 0.01% and at least 5-fold expansion in CFSE-low cells compared with unstimulated pre-transplant cells. Per-subject minimum frequency thresholds, based on the lowest-template unstimulated sample, ensured at least 90% detection power. Jensen-Shannon divergence between the top 1000 TCRbeta sequences after and before transplant was used to measure repertoire turnover. Two-sided Fisher's exact tests were used to test for changes in the detection of donor-reactive sequences. TCRdb's version of the immuneACCESS table is confined to in-frame rearrangements and falls short of the full clone set. An unresolved V gene accounts for under half of the shortfall where checked; the remainder is of unknown origin. The V and J calls and clone size were taken over from that table, and D and trimming were inferred from the DNA. The sample table contains 68,000 or so clones; only one count was recorded for 90% to 95% of them. Over 0.9% of the sample lies in the top ten.

This TCR was sampled from a human patient who received a liver transplant. After a transplant, the donor of the graft may account for some T cells. The chain is made from TRBV12-5 and TRBJ2-3; TRBD2 lines up with 8 middle nucleotides. Sequenced material: CD4+ T cells from blood, taken approximately 27 months after liver transplant. The DNA reads as follows: TGTGCTAGTGGATGGACTAGCATCACAGATACGCAGTATTTT. It translates as CASGWTSITDTQYF.